The present T cell receptor (beta chain) was sequenced within a study of T cells in localized non-small cell lung cancer. Repertoires were generated with immunoSEQ multiplex PCR, while TCRdb's copy carries only in-frame clones and drops some. Here the sample spans roughly 58,000 clones, approximately 80% being singletons. Germline V gives CDR1 LNHDA, CDR2 SQIVND (reference sequence). The CDR3 contains 14 residues. V dropped 7 bases and J dropped 3 bases, with 15 bases sitting between them. The receptor was isolated from a man between 40 and 69 years old with stage II lung adenocarcinoma. This rearrangement joins TRBV19 to TRBJ1-1, with no clear D. The sample consisted of PBMCs, taken before any cancer treatment. In DNA form, the CDR3 reads TGTGCCAGTACCTCGGGAGTTAGGGACACTGAAGCTTTCTTT. Its protein is CASTSGVRDTEAFF.